The source of this TCR beta chain is a study of identical twins. Study outcomes and limitations: For cord blood, abundant beta clonotypes had fewer insertions, unlike memory repertoires, which showed none.

In regard to this clonotype: Its antigen is still unknown.

Carrying unique molecular identifiers, the cDNA also gained a universal primer site through template switching. TCRdb re-derived calls from the 5' RACE reads in MiXCR, one entry per CDR3 protein. Among 690,000 or so distinct CDR3 sequences listed, 8.6% were seen once. The CDR3 loop spans 13 amino acids. The sample was also linked to a second study, of yellow fever vaccine responses in identical twins.

Specimen: PBMCs. J is TRBJ2-3 and V is TRBV21-1. TRBV21-1 is a pseudogene segment. This receptor was taken from a woman younger than 30 in good health. This CDR3 is CASSKPCTDTQYF. In DNA, the CDR3 is TGTGCCAGCAGCAAGCCATGCACAGATACGCAGTATTTT.